This T cell receptor beta chain was recovered during a study of somatic mutations in cytotoxic T cells in rheumatoid arthritis. Measured with immunoSEQ multiplex PCR; TCRdb has only the in-frame clones, and not every one. Here the sample spans 6,500 to 9,000 clones, around 75% being singletons. Positive selection with magnetic beads achieved the isolation of CD4+ and CD8+ cells, followed by a flow cytometry check of purity. Germline values: CDR1 MNHNS, CDR2 SASEGT. The CDR3 totals 18 residues. Trimming cost V 2 bases and J 0 bases; bases outside gene matches: 12. The chain employs TRBV6-1 and TRBJ1-1; 7 bases map to TRBD1. Sequences were obtained from CD8+ T cells sorted from blood. The receptor's source is an adult with rheumatoid arthritis. The CDR3 nucleotides are TGTGCCAGCAGTGAAAGGAGAGGGGGCGGGACACTGAACACTGAAGCTTTCTTT. Encoded protein: CASSERRGGGTLNTEAFF.